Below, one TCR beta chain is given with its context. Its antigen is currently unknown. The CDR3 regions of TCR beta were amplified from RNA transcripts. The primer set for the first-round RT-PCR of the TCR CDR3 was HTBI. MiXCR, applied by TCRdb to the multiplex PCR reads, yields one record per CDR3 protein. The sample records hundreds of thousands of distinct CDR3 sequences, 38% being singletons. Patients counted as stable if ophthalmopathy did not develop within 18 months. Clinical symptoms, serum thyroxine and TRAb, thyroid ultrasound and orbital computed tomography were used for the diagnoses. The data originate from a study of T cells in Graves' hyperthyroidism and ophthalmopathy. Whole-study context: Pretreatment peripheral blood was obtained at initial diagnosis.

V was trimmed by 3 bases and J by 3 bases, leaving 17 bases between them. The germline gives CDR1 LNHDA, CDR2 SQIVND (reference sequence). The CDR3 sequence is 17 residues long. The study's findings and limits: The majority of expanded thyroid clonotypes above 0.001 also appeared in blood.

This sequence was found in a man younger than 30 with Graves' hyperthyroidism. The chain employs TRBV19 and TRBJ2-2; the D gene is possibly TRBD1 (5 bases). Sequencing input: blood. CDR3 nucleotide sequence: TGTGCCAGTAGTATCTCAGGGAAGATATTGGACACCGGGGAGCTGTTTTTT. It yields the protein CASSISGKILDTGELFF. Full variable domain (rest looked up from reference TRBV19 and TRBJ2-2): DGGITQSPKYLFRKEGQNVTLSCEQNLNHDAMYWYRQDPGQGLRLIYYSQIVNDFQKGDIAEGYSVSREKKESFPLTVTSAQKNPTAFYLCASSISGKILDTGELFFGEGSRLTVL.